This T cell receptor (beta chain) was retrieved from a study of shared clonotypes between healthy human individuals. Background on the study: CD4 naive cells filled three plates per donor, CD4 memory three, CD8 naive two and CD8 memory one. Findings and caveats of the study: Of the naive CD4 clonotypes, 4% to 5% were shared across a few donors. In general, naive subsets displayed greater estimated richness than memory subsets did.

Trimming shortened V by 6 bases and J by 7 bases, and 13 bases separated the two germline ends. This CDR3 has 13 amino acids. CDR1 MNHNY and CDR2 SVGAGI come from the germline V gene (reference sequence). The deep-level immunoSEQ assay was used. Sequenced by immunoSEQ multiplex PCR; TCRdb stores in-frame clones only, minus some. The sample includes about 680,000 clones, around 72% seen only once; the top ten take about 2%. As to this clone: Its antigen remains unknown.

The sample comprised memory CD4+ T cells sorted from blood. The subset denotes: CD45RA-negative fraction. This TCR came from a woman in her twenties or thirties in good health. This chain connects TRBV6-6 to TRBJ1-5; D is possibly TRBD1 (5 bases). The CDR3 DNA reads as TGTGCCAGCAGGGGACCAAGTGGGCAGCCCCAGCATTTT. Its protein is CASRGPSGQPQHF.